The 14 T cell receptor beta chains below come from one sample, sequenced in a study of blood T cell repertoires in COVID-19. Profiled with immunoSEQ multiplex PCR; TCRdb holds only in-frame clones, not every one. The sample holds 200,000 to 250,000 clones, about 86% seen once. Input material: peripheral blood. The receptors derive from a woman between 50 and 59 years old with COVID-19, enrolled during active disease.

This chain connects TRBV7-2 to TRBJ2-3; TRBD2 agrees at 15 bases. The V gene end was trimmed by 4 bases and the J gene end by 11 bases; junction bases not matched to a gene: 10. CDR3 size: 16 residues. The germline CDR1 and CDR2 sequences are SGHTA and FQGNSA. CDR3 sequence: CASSSGLAGGTRGQYF. For the CDR3, the DNA is TGTGCCAGCAGCTCGGGACTAGCGGGGGGAACCCGGGGGCAGTATTTT.

This chain uses TRBV6-5 with TRBJ2-2, with D possibly being TRBD2 (6 bases). The CDR3 runs to 15 residues. From germline, CDR1 is MNHEY and CDR2 SVGAGI. With 6 bases removed from V and 4 bases from J, the gap between germline ends came to 15 bases. CDR3 sequence (DNA): TGTGCCAGCAGCGGGACTCAATTAGCCACCGGGGAGCTGTTTTTT. This codes for CASSGTQLATGELFF.

This clone was observed a single time. The chain carries TRBV7-2 and TRBJ2-3, with 7 bases aligning to TRBD2. Germline loops: CDR1 SGHTA, CDR2 FQGNSA. CDR3 length equals 14 residues. CDR3 region: CVPGWGGSADTQYF. The CDR3 nucleotides read TGTGTCCCCGGGTGGGGGGGGTCGGCAGATACGCAGTATTTT.

The chain recombines TRBV28 with TRBJ1-5, with a weak D call TRBD1 (5 bases). The germline V gene encodes CDR1 MDHEN and CDR2 SYDVKM. There are 15 residues in the CDR3. Trimming removed 5 bases from V and 3 bases from J, with 14 bases in between. CDR3 residues: CASSDGRADNQPQHF. CDR3 nucleotide sequence: TGTGCCAGCAGTGACGGCAGGGCAGACAATCAGCCCCAGCATTTT.

CDR3 coding DNA: TGTGCCAGCAGCTTAGGACAGGGGCACGAGCAGTACGTC. The encoded protein is CASSLGQGHEQYV. The gene calls are TRBV11-2 and TRBJ2-7; TRBD1 agrees at 8 bases. This CDR3 is 13 amino acids long. The V gene's germline CDR1 is SGHAT and CDR2 FQNNGV. V was pared by 1 base and J by 5 bases, with 1 base of the junction left unmatched.

The gene calls are TRBV5-4 and TRBJ2-5; 7 bases map to TRBD2. With V trimmed by 7 bases and J by 4 bases, 10 bases remained unmatched. Germline V gives CDR1 SGHNT, CDR2 YYREEE (reference sequence). This CDR3 has 14 amino acids. This chain's CDR3 is CASHGRGFGETQYF. The CDR3 region has the DNA TGTGCCAGCCACGGGCGGGGGTTCGGAGAGACCCAGTACTTC.

V is TRBV28 and J is TRBJ2-7; TRBD2 matches 8 bases. J was trimmed by 2 bases and V by 8 bases; bases with no gene match: 11. The V gene's germline CDR1 is MDHEN and CDR2 SYDVKM. The CDR3 length is 15 residues. The CDR3 region has the DNA TGTGCCAGCTTAAACGGGGGGGGCAGAACCTACGAGCAGTACTTC. Encoded protein: CASLNGGGRTYEQYF.

The genes are TRBV27 and TRBJ2-7; 7 bases fit TRBD1. The germline V gene encodes CDR1 MNHEY and CDR2 SMNVEV (reference sequence). The CDR3 is 12 residues long. J was trimmed by 0 bases and V by 9 bases; bases with no gene match: 2. CDR3 DNA: TGTGCCAGTGGGGACAGCTCCTACGAGCAGTACTTC. As protein: CASGDSSYEQYF.

The CDR3 DNA reads TGTGCCACCAGCGCCCGGACAGAGAACACTGAAGCTTTCTTT. It codes for CATSARTENTEAFF. V usage is TRBV15 and J usage is TRBJ1-1; D may be TRBD1 (6 bases). The CDR3 loop spans 14 amino acids. Trimming took 5 bases from V and 1 from J, leaving 11 bases between them. Germline CDR1 and CDR2: LNHNV and YYDKDF (reference sequence).

In its sample, this clone was seen a few times. This chain connects TRBV9 to TRBJ1-1, with 8 bases matching TRBD1. The CDR3 extends over 14 amino acids. CDR1 is SGDLS and CDR2 is YYNGEE in the germline V gene. V trimming: 4 bases; J trimming: 7 bases; junction bases outside the gene matches: 9. The DNA of the CDR3 is TGTGCCAGCAGCCCCCTTGGACAGGGTAGTGAAGCTTTCTTT. The encoded protein is CASSPLGQGSEAFF.

V and J are TRBV5-1 and TRBJ2-7; TRBD1 is a possible D gene (6 bases). The CDR3 contains 16 residues. The V end was cut by 0 bases, the J end by 3 bases, with 16 bases between. Germline V gene data show CDR1 as SGHRS and CDR2 as YFSETQ. Written as DNA, the CDR3 is TGCGCCAGCAGCTTGGTTTTTGGCGGACAGTTCTACGAGCAGTACTTC. It is translated as CASSLVFGGQFYEQYF.

The gene calls are TRBV10-3 and TRBJ1-1, with a weak D call TRBD1 (6 bases). Trimming took off 6 bases at V and 0 bases at J, with 14 bases between the two ends. CDR1 and CDR2 from the germline V gene are ENHRY and SYGVKD. CDR3 length: 15 residues. CDR3 residues: CAIRPGHGMNTEAFF. The CDR3 DNA reads TGTGCCATCAGACCGGGACACGGAATGAACACTGAAGCTTTCTTT.

V usage is TRBV7-2 and J usage is TRBJ2-4, with a possible D match to TRBD1 (7 bases). The CDR3 length is 15 residues. Germline V gene sequence: CDR1 SGHTA, CDR2 FQGNSA. The V end lost 3 bases, the J end lost 3 bases, and 12 bases lay between the germline ends. As DNA, the CDR3 is TGTGCCAGCAGCTTGCGGGACAGATACAAAAACATTCAGTACTTC. It encodes CASSLRDRYKNIQYF.

This clone was detected only once. The CDR3 DNA is TGTGCCAGCAGCTACGGGACAGGCTACGAGCAGTACGTC. Amino acid sequence: CASSYGTGYEQYV. V is TRBV13 and J is TRBJ2-7; 8 bases line up with TRBD1. This CDR3 is 13 amino acids long. Germline V lookup: CDR1 PRHDT, CDR2 FYEKMQ (reference sequence). V lost 4 bases and J lost 3; bases outside the gene matches: 2.